The 2 T cell receptor beta chains given below trace back to one sample, sequenced in a study of blood T cell repertoires in COVID-19. The table came from immunoSEQ multiplex PCR; TCRdb's copy has only in-frame clones and leaves some out. This table holds approximately 30,000 clones, more than 70% found once. The sequenced material came from peripheral blood. Source of these receptors: a woman between 40 and 55 years old with active or convalescent COVID-19.

The chain couples TRBV3-1 (or the pseudogene TRBV3-2) to TRBJ2-1; TRBD2 matches at 13 bases. This CDR3 has 16 amino acids. From germline, CDR1 is LGHDT and CDR2 YNNKEL (reference sequence). V gave up 1 base and J gave up 7 bases; unmatched junction bases: 4. The CDR3 region has the DNA TGTGCCAGCAGCCAAGTACTAGCGGGGGGGGAGAATGAGCAGTTCTTC. This translates into CASSQVLAGGENEQFF.

The chain carries TRBV5-1 and TRBJ2-1, with TRBD2 identical over 11 bases. With 0 bases clipped from V and 9 bases from J, the junction kept 5 bases outside the gene matches. From germline, CDR1 is SGHRS and CDR2 YFSETQ. The CDR3 consists of 15 residues. CDR3 loop: CASSLATSGTVEQFF. The CDR3 DNA follows: TGCGCCAGCAGCTTGGCGACTAGCGGGACAGTTGAGCAGTTCTTC.